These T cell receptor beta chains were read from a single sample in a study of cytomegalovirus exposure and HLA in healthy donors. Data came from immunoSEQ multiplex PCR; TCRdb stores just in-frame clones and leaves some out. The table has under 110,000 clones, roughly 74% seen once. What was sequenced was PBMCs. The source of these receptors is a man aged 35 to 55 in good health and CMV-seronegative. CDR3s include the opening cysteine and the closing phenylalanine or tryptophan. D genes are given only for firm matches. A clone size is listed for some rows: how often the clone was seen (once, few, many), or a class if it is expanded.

CASSLGSMARGTGELFF	TGCGCCAGCAGCTTGGGTAGTATGGCTCGCGGTACCGGGGAGCTGTTTTTT	NA	NA	TRBJ2-2	TRBV5-1
CASRDRGDQPQHF	TGTGCCAGCAGGGACAGGGGGGATCAGCCCCAGCATTTT	once	TRBD1	TRBJ1-5	TRBV19
CASSRPGTGNTEAFF	TGTGCCAGCAGCCGTCCCGGGACAGGGAACACTGAAGCTTTCTTT	NA	TRBD1	TRBJ1-1	TRBV5-6
CASSSRIQGAVNTEAFF	TGTGCCAGCAGCTCAAGAATACAGGGGGCAGTGAACACTGAAGCTTTCTTT	NA	TRBD1	TRBJ1-1	TRBV7-9
CASSGGRTDYEQYF	TGTGCCAGCAGCGGGGGGAGGACGGACTACGAGCAGTACTTC	few	NA	TRBJ2-7	TRBV7-9
CASSPGSDQPQHF	TGTGCCAGTAGCCCAGGGTCGGATCAGCCCCAGCATTTT	NA	NA	TRBJ1-5	TRBV19
CASSLGTANYGYTF	TGTGCCAGCAGCTTAGGGACAGCTAACTATGGCTACACCTTC	NA	NA	TRBJ1-2	TRBV7-9
CASSGADRGNTGELFF	TGCGCCAGCAGCGGGGCGGACAGGGGAAACACCGGGGAGCTGTTTTTT	NA	TRBD1	TRBJ2-2	TRBV5-1
CASSQVNLVSYTEAFF	TGCGCCAGCAGCCAAGTTAATCTAGTCTCCTACACTGAAGCTTTCTTT	NA	NA	TRBJ1-1	TRBV4-1
CASSGDSVYEQYF	TGTGCCAGCAGTGGGGACAGCGTCTACGAGCAGTACTTC	NA	TRBD1	TRBJ2-7	TRBV6-1
CASSRTLNTEAFF	TGTGCCAGCAGTCGGACACTGAACACTGAAGCTTTCTTT	NA	NA	TRBJ1-1	TRBV7-6
CASRLTSGGYNEQFF	TGCGCCAGCAGGCTTACTAGCGGGGGGTACAATGAGCAGTTCTTC	NA	TRBD2	TRBJ2-1	TRBV5-1
CASSQVGTGMVKLFF	TGCGCCAGCAGCCAAGTAGGGACAGGGATGGTAAAACTGTTTTTT	NA	TRBD1	TRBJ1-4	TRBV4-1
CASSLRGSGNQPQHF	TGTGCCAGCAGTTTAAGGGGTAGTGGCAATCAGCCCCAGCATTTT	NA	NA	TRBJ1-5	TRBV27
CSSWTSGPYNEQFF	TGCAGCTCTTGGACTAGCGGGCCATACAATGAGCAGTTCTTC	NA	TRBD2	TRBJ2-1	TRBV29-1
CASRQVPNEKLFF	TGTGCCAGCAGACAAGTACCTAATGAAAAACTGTTTTTT	NA	NA	TRBJ1-4	TRBV6-1
CASSDNISGRYGYTF	TGTGCCAGCAGTGACAATATTTCAGGGCGGTATGGCTACACCTTC	NA	NA	TRBJ1-2	TRBV6-1
CASSEDRAPNTEAFF	TGTGCCAGCAGTGAGGACAGGGCCCCGAACACTGAAGCTTTCTTT	NA	TRBD1	TRBJ1-1	TRBV2
CASSLAAVSNYGYTF	TGTGCCAGCAGCTTAGCGGCAGTTTCTAACTATGGCTACACCTTC	once	NA	TRBJ1-2	TRBV7-2
CASRLETAAGPDQPQHF	TGTGCAAGTCGCTTAGAAACGGCGGCCGGCCCCGATCAGCCCCAGCATTTT	once	NA	TRBJ1-5	TRBV12-2
CASSLEASIDTQYF	TGTGCCAGCAGCTTAGAGGCTAGCATAGATACGCAGTATTTT	NA	NA	TRBJ2-3	TRBV7-2
CASSLGQGANTGELFF	TGTGCCAGCAGCCTAGGACAGGGGGCGAACACCGGGGAGCTGTTTTTT	NA	TRBD1	TRBJ2-2	TRBV7-8
CASSPRDRGSETQYF	TGTGCCAGCAGCCCCCGGGACAGGGGGTCAGAGACCCAGTACTTC	NA	TRBD1	TRBJ2-5	TRBV16
CASSPRTSGGWGADTQYF	TGTGCCAGCAGCCCAAGGACTAGCGGGGGGTGGGGCGCAGATACGCAGTATTTT	NA	TRBD2	TRBJ2-3	TRBV7-6
CASSSTGGSNSPLHF	TGTGCCAGCAGCTCCACAGGGGGCTCTAATTCACCCCTCCACTTT	NA	TRBD1	TRBJ1-6	TRBV7-9
CASSPIGSSNQPQHF	TGTGCCAGCAGCCCCATAGGGAGTAGCAATCAGCCCCAGCATTTT	few	NA	TRBJ1-5	TRBV6-6
CASSESAGLGYTF	TGTGCCAGCAGTGAATCAGCAGGGCTTGGCTACACCTTC	few	NA	TRBJ1-2	TRBV6-1
CASSNLRRVDTQYF	TGTGCCAGTAGTAATTTGCGGAGGGTAGATACGCAGTATTTT	NA	NA	TRBJ2-3	TRBV19
CASSRQGLTDTQYF	TGTGCCAGCAGCCGCCAAGGACTAACAGATACGCAGTATTTT	NA	NA	TRBJ2-3	TRBV5-4
CASSSGTTGNTIYF	TGTGCCAGCAGTTCCGGGACAACTGGAAACACCATATATTTT	NA	NA	TRBJ1-3	TRBV6-6
CASSPRDRARTQYF	TGTGCCAGCAGCCCCCGGGACAGGGCAAGGACCCAGTACTTC	NA	TRBD1	TRBJ2-5	TRBV6-5
CSVDLGGNTEAFF	TGCAGCGTCGACCTGGGGGGGAACACTGAAGCTTTCTTT	few	NA	TRBJ1-1	TRBV29-1
CASTPGQGSDTQYF	TGTGCCAGCACCCCGGGACAGGGTAGCGATACGCAGTATTTT	NA	TRBD1	TRBJ2-3	TRBV7-3
CASSLGGAVPGNTIYF	TGTGCCAGCAGCTTGGGAGGAGCAGTACCTGGAAACACCATATATTTT	NA	NA	TRBJ1-3	TRBV5-4
CASSLTVSYNEQFF	TGCGCCAGCAGCTTGACTGTCTCCTACAATGAGCAGTTCTTC	NA	NA	TRBJ2-1	TRBV5-1
CASSLTSGRRQETQYF	TGCGCCAGCAGCTTGACTAGCGGGCGCCGCCAAGAGACCCAGTACTTC	NA	TRBD2	TRBJ2-5	TRBV5-1
CASSQEHRTGGFYEQYF	TGCGCCAGCAGCCAAGAGCATCGGACAGGGGGCTTTTACGAGCAGTACTTC	once	TRBD1	TRBJ2-7	TRBV4-1
CASSFSFRGTSSTGELFF	TGTGCCAGCAGCTTTAGTTTTCGCGGGACTAGCAGTACCGGGGAGCTGTTTTTT	NA	TRBD2	TRBJ2-2	TRBV11-2
CASSLGTGVESRYGYTF	TGTGCCAGCAGCTTAGGGACAGGGGTGGAATCGCGGTATGGCTACACCTTC	NA	TRBD1	TRBJ1-2	TRBV7-8
CASRIAGAFTDTQYF	TGTGCCAGCAGAATAGCGGGGGCGTTCACAGATACGCAGTATTTT	NA	TRBD2	TRBJ2-3	TRBV6-1
CASSPLGQGWGNQPQHF	TGTGCCAGCAGTCCCCTCGGACAGGGATGGGGCAATCAGCCCCAGCATTTT	NA	TRBD1	TRBJ1-5	TRBV28
CASRQGMNTEAFF	TGTGCCAGCCGACAGGGGATGAACACTGAAGCTTTCTTT	NA	TRBD1	TRBJ1-1	TRBV6-1
CASSLGGLSNQPQHF	TGTGCCAGCAGCCTCGGCGGGTTGAGCAATCAGCCCCAGCATTTT	NA	NA	TRBJ1-5	TRBV7-9
CAISESKGSIPQYF	TGTGCCATCAGTGAGTCGAAAGGGAGCATCCCCCAGTACTTC	NA	NA	TRBJ2-5	TRBV10-3
CASSLGPERNQPQHF	TGTGCCAGCAGCTTAGGGCCTGAGAGGAATCAGCCCCAGCATTTT	few	NA	TRBJ1-5	TRBV7-2
CASSPRASGSNQPQHF	TGTGCCAGTAGCCCTCGGGCCTCGGGGAGCAATCAGCCCCAGCATTTT	NA	NA	TRBJ1-5	TRBV19
CASRSTGAGANVLTF	TGTGCCAGCAGGTCCACAGGGGCTGGGGCCAACGTCCTGACTTTC	NA	TRBD1	TRBJ2-6	TRBV6-6
CASRFRGYQSNQPQHF	TGTGCCAGTAGATTCAGGGGCTATCAAAGCAATCAGCCCCAGCATTTT	NA	NA	TRBJ1-5	TRBV19
CASSRDINYGYTF	TGTGCCAGTAGTAGGGACATTAACTATGGCTACACCTTC	NA	NA	TRBJ1-2	TRBV19
CASSGQGAETQYF	TGTGCCAGCAGCGGACAGGGGGCAGAGACCCAGTACTTC	NA	TRBD1	TRBJ2-5	TRBV7-2
CASSLTVYQRGSYNEQFF	TGCGCCAGCAGCTTAACGGTCTATCAGCGGGGCTCCTACAATGAGCAGTTCTTC	NA	TRBD2	TRBJ2-1	TRBV5-1